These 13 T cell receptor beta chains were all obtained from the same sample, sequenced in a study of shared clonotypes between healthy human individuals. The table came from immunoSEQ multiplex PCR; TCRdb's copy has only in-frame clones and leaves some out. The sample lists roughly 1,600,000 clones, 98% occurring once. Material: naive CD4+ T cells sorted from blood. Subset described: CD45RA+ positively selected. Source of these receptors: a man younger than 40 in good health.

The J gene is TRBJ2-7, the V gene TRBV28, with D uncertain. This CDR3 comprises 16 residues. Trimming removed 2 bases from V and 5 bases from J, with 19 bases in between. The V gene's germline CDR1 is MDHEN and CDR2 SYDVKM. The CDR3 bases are TGTGCCAGCAGTTTAGGAGTAAGGGAAAGTGGAGACGAGCAGTACTTC. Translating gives CASSLGVRESGDEQYF.

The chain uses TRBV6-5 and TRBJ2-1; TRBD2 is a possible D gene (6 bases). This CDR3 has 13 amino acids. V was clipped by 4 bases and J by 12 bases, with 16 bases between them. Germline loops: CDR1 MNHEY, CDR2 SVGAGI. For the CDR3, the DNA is TGTGCCAGCAGTTCTCGGGGGAAATTGGCGCAGTTCTTC. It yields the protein CASSSRGKLAQFF.

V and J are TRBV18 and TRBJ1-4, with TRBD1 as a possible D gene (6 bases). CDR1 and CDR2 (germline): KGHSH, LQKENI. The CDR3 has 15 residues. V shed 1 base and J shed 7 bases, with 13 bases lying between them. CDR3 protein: CASSPLPGAVEKLFF. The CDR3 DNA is TGTGCCAGCTCACCACTTCCAGGGGCGGTTGAAAAACTGTTTTTT.

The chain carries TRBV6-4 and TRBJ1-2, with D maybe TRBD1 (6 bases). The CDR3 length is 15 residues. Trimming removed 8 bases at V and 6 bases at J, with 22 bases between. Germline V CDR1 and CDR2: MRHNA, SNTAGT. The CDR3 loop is CASPHRQGRVDGYTF. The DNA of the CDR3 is TGTGCCAGCCCCCACCGGCAGGGGCGCGTGGATGGCTACACCTTC.

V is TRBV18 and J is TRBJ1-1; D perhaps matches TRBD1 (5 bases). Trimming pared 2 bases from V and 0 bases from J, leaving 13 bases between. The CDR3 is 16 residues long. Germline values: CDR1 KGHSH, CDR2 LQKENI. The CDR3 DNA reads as TGTGCCAGCTCACCAAACATCGGGGACTTGAACACTGAAGCTTTCTTT. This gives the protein CASSPNIGDLNTEAFF.

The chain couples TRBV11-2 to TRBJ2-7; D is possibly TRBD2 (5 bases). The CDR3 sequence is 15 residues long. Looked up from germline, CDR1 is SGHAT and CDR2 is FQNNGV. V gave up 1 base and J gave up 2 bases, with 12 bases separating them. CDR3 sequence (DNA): TGTGCCAGCAGCTTAGGTCTGGGAGTAACCTACGAGCAGTACTTC. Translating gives CASSLGLGVTYEQYF.

The CDR3 nucleotides read TGTGCCTCGGGGTTCGGGGTTCCAGAGACCCAGTACTTC. It is translated as CASGFGVPETQYF. The rearrangement links TRBV7-9 to TRBJ2-5, with a possible D match to TRBD2 (5 bases). Germline CDR1 and CDR2: SEHNR and FQNEAQ (reference sequence). Trimming removed 11 bases at V and 4 bases at J, with 17 bases between. The CDR3 is 13 residues long.

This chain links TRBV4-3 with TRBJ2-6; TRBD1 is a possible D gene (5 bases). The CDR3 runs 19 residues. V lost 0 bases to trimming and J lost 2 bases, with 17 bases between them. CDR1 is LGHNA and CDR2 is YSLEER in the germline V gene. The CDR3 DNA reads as TGCGCCAGCAGCCAAGATCGGCCAGGGTTTGGAACTGGGGCCAACGTCCTGACTTTC. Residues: CASSQDRPGFGTGANVLTF.

The CDR3 loop reads CASSFRTSGRANEQFF. CDR3 coding DNA: TGTGCCAGCAGTTTTAGGACTAGCGGGAGGGCCAATGAGCAGTTCTTC. The J gene is TRBJ2-1, the V gene TRBV28; TRBD2 aligns across 15 bases. The V gene's germline CDR1 is MDHEN and CDR2 SYDVKM. Unmatched junction bases numbered 3, after V lost 3 bases and J lost 6 bases. This CDR3 has 16 residues.

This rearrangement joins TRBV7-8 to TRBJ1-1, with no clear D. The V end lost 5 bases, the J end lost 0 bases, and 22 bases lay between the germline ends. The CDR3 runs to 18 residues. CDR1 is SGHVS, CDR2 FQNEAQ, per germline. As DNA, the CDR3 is TGTGCCAGCAGCCATGCTCTGGCCAGGAAAATCTTGAACACTGAAGCTTTCTTT. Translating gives CASSHALARKILNTEAFF.

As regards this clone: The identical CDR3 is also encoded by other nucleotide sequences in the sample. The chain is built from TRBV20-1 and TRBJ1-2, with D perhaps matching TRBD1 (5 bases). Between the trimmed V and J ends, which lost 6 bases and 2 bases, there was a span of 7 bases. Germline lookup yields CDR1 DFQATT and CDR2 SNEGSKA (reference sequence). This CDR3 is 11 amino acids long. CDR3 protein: CSAGGNYGYTF. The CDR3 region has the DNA TGCAGTGCCGGGGGGAACTATGGCTACACCTTC.

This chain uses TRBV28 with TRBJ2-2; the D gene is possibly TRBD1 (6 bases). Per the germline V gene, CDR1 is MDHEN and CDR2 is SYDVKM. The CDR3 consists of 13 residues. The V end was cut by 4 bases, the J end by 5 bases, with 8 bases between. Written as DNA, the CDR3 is TGTGCCAGCAGTTCGACAGGAACCGGGGAGCTGTTTTTT. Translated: CASSSTGTGELFF.

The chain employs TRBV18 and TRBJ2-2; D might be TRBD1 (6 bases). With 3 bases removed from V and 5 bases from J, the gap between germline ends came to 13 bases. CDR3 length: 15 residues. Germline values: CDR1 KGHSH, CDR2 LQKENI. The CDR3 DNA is TGTGCCAGCTCACCCCAACAGGGAACAACCGGGGAGCTGTTTTTT. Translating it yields CASSPQQGTTGELFF.